Listed below are T cell receptor beta chains from one sample, sequenced in a study of blood T cell repertoires in COVID-19. Here immunoSEQ multiplex PCR was the method, and the copy in TCRdb shows in-frame clones only, minus some. The data show 110,000 to 150,000 clones, with around 91% seen just once and roughly 3.2% held by the top ten. The sequencing input was peripheral blood. These receptors were obtained from a woman aged 55-70 years with active COVID-19. The CDR3 runs from the conserved cysteine through the conserved F or W. The order of the fields is clone size, J gene, V gene, CDR3 protein. The listing skips clone size in some rows; elsewhere it reads once, few, many or a size class.

.,TRBJ2-1,TRBV30,CAWSVASGREQFF
.,TRBJ2-3,TRBV6-6,CASSPPWGLAGPTDTQYF
.,TRBJ2-7,TRBV11-1,CASRRLAGVGAEQYF
few,TRBJ2-7,TRBV5-1,CASSFGVTYEQYF
.,TRBJ2-7,TRBV29-1,CSVSLAVSSYEQYF
.,TRBJ1-1,TRBV6-4,CASSDTGTGSVGAFF
.,TRBJ1-4,TRBV7-9,CASSLAVGVGKLFF
.,TRBJ2-5,TRBV7-2,CASSLVREGETQYF
.,TRBJ2-1,TRBV7-2,CASSRRQTGYLDNEQFF
.,TRBJ2-3,TRBV6-2/TRBV6-3,CASSYSASANTDTQYF
.,TRBJ2-7,TRBV5-1,CASSLLGPGTSGLSSYEQYF
few,TRBJ2-7,TRBV7-3,CASSLLAESSYEQYF
.,TRBJ2-7,TRBV28,CASTRQGRSYEQYF
.,TRBJ2-3,TRBV4-3,CASSQDQVVRDTQYF
.,TRBJ1-3,TRBV28,CASSRSRGTIYF
.,TRBJ2-7,TRBV9,CASSVLAGVGEQYF
.,TRBJ1-4,TRBV6-1,CASSEKRGANEKLFF
.,TRBJ2-7,TRBV27,CASSRPSGSDYEQYF
.,TRBJ1-5,TRBV28,CASSPPDSPNQPQHF
few,TRBJ2-3,TRBV10-3,CAIRPNGGDTQYF
.,TRBJ2-5,TRBV6-2/TRBV6-3,CASSYPARGGRETQYF
.,TRBJ2-2,TRBV28,CASCETAPNTGELFF
.,TRBJ2-7,TRBV7-3,CASSLTGTSSYEQYF
.,TRBJ2-7,TRBV29-1,CSVMDSLYEQYF
.,TRBJ2-2,TRBV29-1,CSGGHTNTGELFF